These T cell receptor beta chains were read from a single sample in a study of vaccination effects on CD4 cells after COVID-19. For these receptors, no antigen is known. The table came from immunoSEQ multiplex PCR; TCRdb's copy has only in-frame clones and leaves some out. This repertoire shows approximately 70,000 clones, approximately 76% found once; its top ten account for about 0.91%. The sequenced sample was CD4+ T cells from PBMCs cultured with HCoV-OC43 spike peptides, obtained after COVID-19 vaccination. These receptors all stem from a human donor who received a COVID-19 vaccine. Each CDR3 is given with its conserved first and last residue. D genes are given only for firm matches. Where a row states a size, it is once, few, many or the class of an expanded clone; other rows omit it.

len,j_gene,abundance,d_gene,v_gene,CDR3nt,CDR3aa
16,TRBJ2-2,NA,NA,TRBV5-1,TGCGCCAGCAGCTTGTTGTCGGGGGCTAACACCGGGGAGCTGTTTTTT,CASSLLSGANTGELFF
15,TRBJ1-2,NA,TRBD1,TRBV6-6,TGTGCCAGCAGTTACCGAAGGGGGCTTGACTATGGCTACACCTTC,CASSYRRGLDYGYTF
14,TRBJ1-2,once,NA,TRBV7-9,TGTGCCAGCAGCCCCGGGGGACCGCGCTATGGCTACACCTTC,CASSPGGPRYGYTF
13,TRBJ1-1,NA,NA,TRBV14,TGTGCCAGCAGCCAATCTCGAGGGACTGAAGCTTTCTTT,CASSQSRGTEAFF
16,TRBJ1-5,few,NA,TRBV27,TGTGCCAGCAGTTCAAAAGCCCACAGGGTTGGTCAGCCCCAGCATTTT,CASSSKAHRVGQPQHF
17,TRBJ2-2,few,TRBD1,TRBV7-3,TGTGCCAGATCGGGACAGTGGATCTTTGAGAACACCGGGGAGCTGTTTTTT,CARSGQWIFENTGELFF
16,TRBJ2-2,NA,NA,TRBV15,TGTGCCACCAGTCCTATCAGCAGGGGCCCCGCCGGGGAGCTGTTTTTT,CATSPISRGPAGELFF
14,TRBJ1-5,few,TRBD1,TRBV2,TGTGCCAGCAACCCGGGACAGGCAAATCAGCCCCAGCATTTT,CASNPGQANQPQHF
16,TRBJ2-5,NA,NA,TRBV7-2,TGTGCCAGCAGCTTAGAGGCCAGTCCTATACAGGGGACCCAGTACTTC,CASSLEASPIQGTQYF
14,TRBJ1-2,once,TRBD1,TRBV25-1,TGTGCCAGCAGTGAATCCGGGACAGGGGGTGGCTACACCTTC,CASSESGTGGGYTF
13,TRBJ1-1,NA,NA,TRBV5-1,TGCGCCAGCAGCTTGGTGAAGGAGACTGAAGCTTTCTTT,CASSLVKETEAFF
17,TRBJ2-3,once,TRBD2,TRBV18,TGTGCCAGCTCACCCCGGGCGGGGGACCTCAGCACAGATACGCAGTATTTT,CASSPRAGDLSTDTQYF
19,TRBJ2-3,NA,TRBD2,TRBV9,TGTGCCAGCAGCGCCACGATTAGCGGGGGGGCCAAACGCACAGATACGCAGTATTTT,CASSATISGGAKRTDTQYF
15,TRBJ1-5,NA,NA,TRBV4-2,TGTGCCAGCAGCCGGGACCGGGACGGCAATCAGCCCCAGCATTTT,CASSRDRDGNQPQHF
15,TRBJ1-3,few,NA,TRBV19,TGTGCCAGTAGTATAGTCCGTTCCTCTGGAAACACCATATATTTT,CASSIVRSSGNTIYF
14,TRBJ2-3,NA,NA,TRBV3-1/TRBV3-2,TGTGCCAGCAGGGGGGGGCTAGCCGCAGATACGCAGTATTTT,CASRGGLAADTQYF
14,TRBJ2-2,NA,NA,TRBV5-1,TGCGCCAGCAGCGGCCGGGCAGGGGACGGGGAGCTGTTTTTT,CASSGRAGDGELFF
15,TRBJ2-3,NA,NA,TRBV5-1,TGCGCCAGCAGCCAAACAGGGACTTCCACAGATACGCAGTATTTT,CASSQTGTSTDTQYF
15,TRBJ2-2,NA,NA,TRBV6-5,TGTGCCAGCAGTTACTCCGGAATGAACACCGGGGAGCTGTTTTTT,CASSYSGMNTGELFF
11,TRBJ1-1,NA,NA,TRBV20-1,TGCAGTGCTAGATTCGGCTATGAAGCTTTCTTT,CSARFGYEAFF
13,TRBJ1-2,NA,NA,TRBV6-2/TRBV6-3,TGTGCCAGCAGTTACGGGCAGGTCTATGGCTACACCTTC,CASSYGQVYGYTF
13,TRBJ2-2,NA,NA,TRBV5-1,TGCGCCAGCAGAAGACAGGATACCGGGGAGCTGTTTTTT,CASRRQDTGELFF
18,TRBJ2-6,NA,NA,TRBV19,TGTGCCAGTACCCTCCGTCCGGGTAGTGGCTCTGGGGCCAACGTCCTGACTTTC,CASTLRPGSGSGANVLTF
13,TRBJ2-1,once,NA,TRBV7-8,TGTGCCAGCGCGAGGGACTCCTACAATGAGCAGTTCTTC,CASARDSYNEQFF
15,TRBJ2-5,NA,TRBD1,TRBV5-1,TGCGCCAGCAGCAGACAGGGATCCGGGCAAGAGACCCAGTACTTC,CASSRQGSGQETQYF
15,TRBJ2-3,NA,TRBD2,TRBV4-3,TGCGCCAGCAGCCAACCCGGGGGAGGGGCAGATACGCAGTATTTT,CASSQPGGGADTQYF
15,TRBJ1-5,NA,NA,TRBV5-1,TGCGCCAGCAGCTTGGGGGGCCCCAGCAATCAGCCCCAGCATTTT,CASSLGGPSNQPQHF
12,TRBJ1-1,NA,NA,TRBV29-1,TGCAGCGTTGCCTCGGGACAACTTGAAGCTTTCTTT,CSVASGQLEAFF
14,TRBJ2-5,once,TRBD1,TRBV7-9,TGTGCCAGCACCTGGGACAGGGACCAAGAGACCCAGTACTTC,CASTWDRDQETQYF
14,TRBJ1-4,NA,TRBD1,TRBV4-3,TGCGCCAGCAGCCCCCGAGGGGGCTTGGAAAAACTGTTTTTT,CASSPRGGLEKLFF
14,TRBJ1-2,NA,NA,TRBV28,TGTGCCAGCAGCTCGCCGGGTATCGGCTATGGCTACACCTTC,CASSSPGIGYGYTF
14,TRBJ1-2,few,NA,TRBV24-1,TGTGCCACCAGTGATTTGGGGTTTAACTATGGCTACACCTTC,CATSDLGFNYGYTF
17,TRBJ2-2,NA,NA,TRBV5-1,TGCGCCAGCAGCCAATTCGGGACTTTCGAAAACACCGGGGAGCTGTTTTTT,CASSQFGTFENTGELFF
13,TRBJ2-5,NA,TRBD2,TRBV3-1/TRBV3-2,TGTGCCAGCAGCCAACAGACTAGCGGGAATTCAAACTTC,CASSQQTSGNSNF
16,TRBJ2-3,NA,TRBD2,TRBV5-1,TGCGCCAGCAGCCAACCAAGCGGGGGGGGCACAGATACGCAGTATTTT,CASSQPSGGGTDTQYF
16,TRBJ1-4,NA,NA,TRBV5-1,TGCGCCAGCAGCCCAGAACCCCCCCGTCAGTTTGAAAAACTGTTTTTT,CASSPEPPRQFEKLFF
20,TRBJ1-2,NA,NA,TRBV21-1,TGTGCCAGCAGCATTCCCCAAAGAAAAATAAGCTGGGGTGGTGACTATGGCTACACCTTC,CASSIPQRKISWGGDYGYTF
14,TRBJ1-2,NA,NA,TRBV11-2,TGTGCCAGCGGGGCGGGGACTCGCTACTATGGCTACACCTTC,CASGAGTRYYGYTF
13,TRBJ1-1,once,NA,TRBV7-8,TGTGCCAGCAGCTTAGTCGGAATCACTGAAGCTTTCTTT,CASSLVGITEAFF
13,TRBJ2-4,NA,NA,TRBV11-2,TGTGCCAGCAGCTCGCTTGGACAGCTTTTTCAGTACTTC,CASSSLGQLFQYF
15,TRBJ2-3,few,TRBD2,TRBV3-1/TRBV3-2,TGTGCCAGCAGCCAACCGGGGGGACTCACAGATACGCAGTATTTT,CASSQPGGLTDTQYF
12,TRBJ2-5,NA,NA,TRBV6-2/TRBV6-3,TGTGCCAGCAGTTCCCGGGAAGAGACCCAGTACTTC,CASSSREETQYF
17,TRBJ2-1,NA,TRBD2,TRBV3-1/TRBV3-2,TGTGCCAGCAGCCGCCGGACTAGCGGGAAACCTCAGGGTGAGCAGTTCTTC,CASSRRTSGKPQGEQFF
15,TRBJ1-2,NA,NA,TRBV18,TGTGCCAGCTCACCGTCGACCCTGGGAGGCTATGGCTACACCTTC,CASSPSTLGGYGYTF
13,TRBJ2-5,once,NA,TRBV5-8,TGTGCCAGCAGCTCACAGTACCAAGAGACCCAGTACTTC,CASSSQYQETQYF
13,TRBJ1-1,NA,NA,TRBV6-6,TGTGCCAGCAGTTACTGGGCAAACACTGAAGCTTTCTTT,CASSYWANTEAFF
13,TRBJ1-1,few,TRBD1,TRBV7-3,TGTGCCAGCAGCTTGACAGGGACCACTGAAGCTTTCTTT,CASSLTGTTEAFF
15,TRBJ2-5,NA,NA,TRBV5-1,TGCGCCAGCAGCCTCCAGTCGCGGACGCAAGAGACCCAGTACTTC,CASSLQSRTQETQYF
16,TRBJ2-5,NA,TRBD2,TRBV7-6,TGTGCCAGCAGCCCAAATAGCGGGGGGCCCTACGAGACCCAGTACTTC,CASSPNSGGPYETQYF
14,TRBJ2-1,NA,TRBD2,TRBV5-1,TGCGCCAGCAGGGACGTGACTAGCGACAATGAGCAGTTCTTC,CASRDVTSDNEQFF
13,TRBJ2-3,few,NA,TRBV24-1,TGTGCCACCAGTGGGGGGGGCCCAGATACGCAGTATTTT,CATSGGGPDTQYF
15,TRBJ2-4,NA,TRBD2,TRBV6-5,TGTGCCAGCAGTCCCACTTGGACTAGCGGTAACATTCAGTACTTC,CASSPTWTSGNIQYF
17,TRBJ1-5,few,TRBD1,TRBV4-1,TGCGCCAGCAGCCAAGAGGTGGGCAGGGGGCCGGGGCAGCCCCAGCATTTT,CASSQEVGRGPGQPQHF
14,TRBJ1-3,NA,NA,TRBV9,TGTGCCAGCAGCGTAGCGGGCTCCGGAAACACCATATATTTT,CASSVAGSGNTIYF
14,TRBJ2-5,NA,NA,TRBV2,TGTGCCAGCAGTGAATCGGGGGCAGGAGAGACCCAGTACTTC,CASSESGAGETQYF
13,TRBJ1-2,NA,NA,TRBV6-5,TGTGCCAGCAGTCCGGACAGAACGGATGGCTACACCTTC,CASSPDRTDGYTF
13,TRBJ2-5,NA,NA,TRBV7-3,TGTGCCAGCAGCTTAGACAATCAAGAGACCCAGTACTTC,CASSLDNQETQYF
14,TRBJ1-6,NA,NA,TRBV9,TGTGCCAGCAGCCTCGACGGGGCTTATGAACCCCTCCACTTT,CASSLDGAYEPLHF